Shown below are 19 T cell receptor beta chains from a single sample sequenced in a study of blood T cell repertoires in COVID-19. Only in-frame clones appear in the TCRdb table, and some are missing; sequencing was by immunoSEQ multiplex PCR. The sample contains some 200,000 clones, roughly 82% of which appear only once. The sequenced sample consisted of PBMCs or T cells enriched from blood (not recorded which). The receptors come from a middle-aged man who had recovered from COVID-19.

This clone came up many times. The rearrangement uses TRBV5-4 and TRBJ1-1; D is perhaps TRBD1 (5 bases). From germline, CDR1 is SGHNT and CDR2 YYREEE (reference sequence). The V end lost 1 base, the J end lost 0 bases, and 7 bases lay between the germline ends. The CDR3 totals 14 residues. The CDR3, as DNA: TGTGCCAGCAGCTTGCAGGGAATGAACACTGAAGCTTTCTTT. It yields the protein CASSLQGMNTEAFF.

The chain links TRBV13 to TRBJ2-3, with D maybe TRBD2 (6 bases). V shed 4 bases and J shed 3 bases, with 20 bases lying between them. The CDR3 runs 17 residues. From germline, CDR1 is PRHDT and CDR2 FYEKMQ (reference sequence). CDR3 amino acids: CASSSSMEGIGTDTQYF. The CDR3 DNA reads TGTGCCAGCAGCTCCTCTATGGAGGGCATAGGGACAGATACGCAGTATTTT.

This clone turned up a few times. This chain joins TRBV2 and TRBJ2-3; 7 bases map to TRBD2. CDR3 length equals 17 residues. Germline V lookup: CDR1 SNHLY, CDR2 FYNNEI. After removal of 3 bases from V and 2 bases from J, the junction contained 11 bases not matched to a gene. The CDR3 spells CASSEEWDYHITDTQYF. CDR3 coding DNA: TGTGCCAGCAGTGAGGAGTGGGACTACCATATCACAGATACGCAGTATTTT. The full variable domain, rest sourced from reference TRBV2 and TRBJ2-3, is EPEVTQTPSHQVTQMGQEVILRCVPISNHLYFYWYRQILGQKVEFLVSFYNNEISEKSEIFDDQFSVERPDGSNFTLKIRSTKLEDSAMYFCASSEEWDYHITDTQYFGPGTRLTVL.

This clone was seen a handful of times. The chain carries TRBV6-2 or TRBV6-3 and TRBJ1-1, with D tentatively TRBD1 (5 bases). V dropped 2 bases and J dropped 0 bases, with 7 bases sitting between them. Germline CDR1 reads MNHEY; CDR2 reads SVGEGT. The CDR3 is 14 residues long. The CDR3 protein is CASSYGGMNTEAFF. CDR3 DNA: TGTGCCAGCAGTTACGGGGGGATGAACACTGAAGCTTTCTTT.

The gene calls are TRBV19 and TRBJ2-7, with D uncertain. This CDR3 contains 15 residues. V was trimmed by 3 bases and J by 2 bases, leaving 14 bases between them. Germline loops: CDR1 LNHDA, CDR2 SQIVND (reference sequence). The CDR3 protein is CASSMPHSIAYEQYV. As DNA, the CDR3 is TGTGCCAGTAGTATGCCCCACTCCATAGCCTACGAGCAGTACGTC.

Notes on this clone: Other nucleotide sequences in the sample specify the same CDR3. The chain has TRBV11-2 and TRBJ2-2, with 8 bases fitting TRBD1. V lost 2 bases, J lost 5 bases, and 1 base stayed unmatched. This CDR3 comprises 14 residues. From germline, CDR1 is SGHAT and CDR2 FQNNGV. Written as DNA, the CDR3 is TGTGCCAGCAGCTTACAGGGGGCGACCGGGGAGCTGTTTTTT. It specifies CASSLQGATGELFF.

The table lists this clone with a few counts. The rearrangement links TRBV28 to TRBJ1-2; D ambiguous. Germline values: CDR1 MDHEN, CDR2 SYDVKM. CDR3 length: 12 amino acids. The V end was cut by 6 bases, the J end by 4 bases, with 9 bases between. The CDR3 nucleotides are TGTGCCAGCAGACCTCTAAGCTATGGCTACACCTTC. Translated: CASRPLSYGYTF.

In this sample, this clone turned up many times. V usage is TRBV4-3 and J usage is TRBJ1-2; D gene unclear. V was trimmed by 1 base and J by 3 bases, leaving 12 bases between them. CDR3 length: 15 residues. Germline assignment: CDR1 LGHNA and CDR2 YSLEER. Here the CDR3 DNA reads TGCGCCAGCAGCCAAGTGTACGAAACATACTATGGCTACACCTTC. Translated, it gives CASSQVYETYYGYTF.

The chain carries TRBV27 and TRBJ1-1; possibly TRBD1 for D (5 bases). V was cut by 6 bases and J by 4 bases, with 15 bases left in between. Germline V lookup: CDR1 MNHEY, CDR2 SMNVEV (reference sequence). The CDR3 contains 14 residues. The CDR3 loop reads CASRIQGPSTEAFF. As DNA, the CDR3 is TGTGCCAGCAGAATTCAGGGTCCGAGCACTGAAGCTTTCTTT.

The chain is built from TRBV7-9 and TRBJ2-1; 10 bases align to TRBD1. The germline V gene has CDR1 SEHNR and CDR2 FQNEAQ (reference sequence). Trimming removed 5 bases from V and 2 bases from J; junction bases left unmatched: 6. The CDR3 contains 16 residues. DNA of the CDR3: TGTGCCAGCAGCCCCGGACAGGGGGTGGCCTACAATGAGCAGTTCTTC. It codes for CASSPGQGVAYNEQFF. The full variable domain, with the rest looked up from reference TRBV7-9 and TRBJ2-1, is DTGVSQNPRHKITKRGQNVTFRCDPISEHNRLYWYRQTLGQGPEFLTYFQNEAQLEKSRLLSDRFSAERPKGSFSTLEIQRTEQGDSAMYLCASSPGQGVAYNEQFFGPGTRLTVL.

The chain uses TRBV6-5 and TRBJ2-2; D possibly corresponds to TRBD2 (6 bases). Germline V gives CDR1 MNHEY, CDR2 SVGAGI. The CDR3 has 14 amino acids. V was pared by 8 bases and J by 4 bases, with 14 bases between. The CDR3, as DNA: TGTGCCAGCTCGTCCTGGGACTTCACCGGGGAGCTGTTTTTT. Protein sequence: CASSSWDFTGELFF.

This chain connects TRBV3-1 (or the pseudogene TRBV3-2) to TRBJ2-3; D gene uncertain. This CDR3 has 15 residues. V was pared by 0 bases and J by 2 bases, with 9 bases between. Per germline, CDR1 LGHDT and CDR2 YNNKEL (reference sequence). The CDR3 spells CASSQDEWATDTQYF. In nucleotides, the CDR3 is TGTGCCAGCAGCCAAGACGAGTGGGCCACAGATACGCAGTATTTT.

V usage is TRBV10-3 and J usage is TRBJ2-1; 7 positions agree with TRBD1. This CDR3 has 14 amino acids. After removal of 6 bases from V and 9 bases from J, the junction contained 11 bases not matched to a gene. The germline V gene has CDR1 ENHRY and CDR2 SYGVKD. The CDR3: CAIRGDSSDPEQFF. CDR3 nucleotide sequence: TGTGCCATCAGAGGGGACAGCTCAGATCCTGAGCAGTTCTTC.

The CDR3 spells CASSLGEGETQYF. The DNA for the CDR3 is TGTGCCAGCAGCTTGGGTGAGGGAGAGACCCAGTACTTC. The chain combines TRBV7-2 with TRBJ2-5; weak D call: TRBD2 (5 bases). The CDR3 contains 13 residues. Trimming cost V 3 bases and J 4 bases, with 9 bases left between them. Looked up from germline, CDR1 is SGHTA and CDR2 is FQGNSA.

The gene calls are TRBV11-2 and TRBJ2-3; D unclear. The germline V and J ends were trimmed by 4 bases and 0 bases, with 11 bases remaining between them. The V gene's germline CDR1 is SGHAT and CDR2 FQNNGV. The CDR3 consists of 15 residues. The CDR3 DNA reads TGTGCCAGCAGCTCCTACCTCGAGAGCACAGATACGCAGTATTTT. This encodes CASSSYLESTDTQYF.

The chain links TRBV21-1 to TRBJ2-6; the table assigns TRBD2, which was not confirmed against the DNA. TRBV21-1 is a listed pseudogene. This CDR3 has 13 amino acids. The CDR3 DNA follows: TGTGCCAGCAAGTGCGCTGGGGCCAACGTCCTGACTTTC. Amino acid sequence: CASKCAGANVLTF.

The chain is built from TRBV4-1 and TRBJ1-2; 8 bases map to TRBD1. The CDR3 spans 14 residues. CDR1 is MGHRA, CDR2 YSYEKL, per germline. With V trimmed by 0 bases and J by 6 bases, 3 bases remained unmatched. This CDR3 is CASSQDGTGHGYTF. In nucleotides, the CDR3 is TGCGCCAGCAGCCAAGATGGGACAGGTCATGGCTACACCTTC.

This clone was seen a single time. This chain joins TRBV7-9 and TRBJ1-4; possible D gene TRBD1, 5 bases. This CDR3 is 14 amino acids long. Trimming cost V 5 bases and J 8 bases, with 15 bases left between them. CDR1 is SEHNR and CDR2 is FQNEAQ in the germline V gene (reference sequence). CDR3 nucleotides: TGTGCCAGCAGCCAACGGGAGGGGCGCGAAAAACTGTTTTTT. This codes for CASSQREGREKLFF. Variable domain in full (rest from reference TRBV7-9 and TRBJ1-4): DTGVSQNPRHKITKRGQNVTFRCDPISEHNRLYWYRQTLGQGPEFLTYFQNEAQLEKSRLLSDRFSAERPKGSFSTLEIQRTEQGDSAMYLCASSQREGREKLFFGSGTQLSVL.

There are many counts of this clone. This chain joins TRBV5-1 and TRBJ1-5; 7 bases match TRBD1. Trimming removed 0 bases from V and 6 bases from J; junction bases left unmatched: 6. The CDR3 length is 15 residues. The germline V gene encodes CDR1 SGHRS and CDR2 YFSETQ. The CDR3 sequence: CASSLEGGAGQPQHF. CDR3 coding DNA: TGCGCCAGCAGCTTGGAAGGGGGCGCGGGTCAGCCCCAGCATTTT. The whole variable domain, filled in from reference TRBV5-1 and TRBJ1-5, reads KAGVTQTPRYLIKTRGQQVTLSCSPISGHRSVSWYQQTPGQGLQFLFEYFSETQRNKGNFPGRFSGRQFSNSRSEMNVSTLELGDSALYLCASSLEGGAGQPQHFGDGTRLSIL.